These T cell receptor beta chains were read from a single sample in a study of OX40 agonist ivuxolimab in advanced cancers. Libraries were prepared by immunoSEQ multiplex PCR; TCRdb keeps only in-frame clonotypes and omits some of them. The table has about 25,000 clones, around four fifths seen once. Sequenced material: CD4+ or CD8+ T cells sorted from blood, taken in a trial of the OX40 agonist ivuxolimab. The receptors derive from an adult with an advanced solid tumor such as melanoma, head and neck, liver or kidney cancer. CDR3s include the opening cysteine and the closing phenylalanine or tryptophan. D genes are given only for firm matches. A clone size is listed for some rows: how often the clone was seen (once, few, many), or a class if it is expanded.

cdr3_length clone_size j_call v_call d_call cdr3_aa cdr3_nt
14 NA TRBJ2-1 TRBV9 NA CASSVAGGAHEQFF TGTGCCAGCAGCGTAGCCGGAGGGGCCCACGAGCAGTTCTTC
14 NA TRBJ1-1 TRBV5-4 TRBD1 CASSWDSARTEAFF TGTGCCAGCAGCTGGGACAGCGCACGCACTGAAGCTTTCTTT
18 NA TRBJ2-6 TRBV4-2 NA CASSQAITGTWGDNVLTF TGTGCCAGCAGCCAAGCCATCACAGGGACCTGGGGTGACAACGTCCTGACTTTC
15 NA TRBJ1-1 TRBV5-6 NA CASSLLGGRDTEAFF TGTGCCAGCAGTTTATTGGGGGGACGGGACACTGAAGCTTTCTTT
14 once TRBJ2-2 TRBV2 NA CASSETANTGELFF TGTGCCAGCAGTGAAACAGCCAACACCGGGGAGCTGTTTTTT
15 once TRBJ2-1 TRBV9 NA CASSATVGAYNEQFF TGTGCCAGCAGCGCGACAGTGGGGGCCTACAATGAGCAGTTCTTC
12 NA TRBJ2-5 TRBV7-9 NA CASSFGSETQYF TGTGCCAGCAGCTTTGGGTCTGAGACCCAGTACTTC
15 NA TRBJ2-5 TRBV5-6 TRBD1 CASSFIGQGRETQYF TGTGCCAGCAGCTTTATAGGACAGGGGAGGGAGACCCAGTACTTC
13 NA TRBJ1-1 TRBV30 NA CAWSVGDTTEAFF TGTGCCTGGAGTGTGGGTGATACCACTGAAGCTTTCTTT
12 NA TRBJ1-1 TRBV28 NA CASGRSRTEAFF TGTGCCAGCGGGAGGTCGAGGACTGAAGCTTTCTTT
15 NA TRBJ2-7 TRBV4-1 NA CASSQVSSGYSEQYF TGCGCCAGCAGCCAAGTATCGAGCGGGTACTCCGAGCAGTACTTC
15 NA TRBJ2-5 TRBV5-1 TRBD1 CASSWTAGGAETQYF TGCGCCAGCAGCTGGACTGCAGGGGGCGCAGAGACCCAGTACTTC
9 few TRBJ1-2 TRBV29-1 NA CSVGYGYTF TGCAGCGTTGGGTATGGCTACACCTTC
15 NA TRBJ1-5 TRBV4-1 NA CASSQDPQGNQPQHF TGCGCCAGCAGCCAAGATCCCCAGGGCAATCAGCCCCAGCATTTT
13 once TRBJ2-7 TRBV7-9 NA CASSPTGPYEQYF TGTGCCAGCAGCCCCACAGGTCCCTACGAGCAGTACTTC
14 once TRBJ1-2 TRBV14 NA CASSQEQSPYGYTF TGTGCCAGCAGCCAAGAGCAGAGCCCCTATGGCTACACCTTC
14 NA TRBJ1-5 TRBV19 NA CASSMGQGNQPQHF TGTGCCAGTAGTATGGGCCAGGGCAATCAGCCCCAGCATTTT
16 NA TRBJ1-1 TRBV6-5 TRBD1 CASSYSGQGEKTEAFF TGTGCCAGCAGTTACTCCGGACAGGGGGAGAAAACTGAAGCTTTCTTT
13 NA TRBJ2-5 TRBV6-1 NA CASRVRGQETQYF TGTGCCAGCAGGGTTCGTGGCCAAGAGACCCAGTACTTC
14 NA TRBJ2-1 TRBV4-1 NA CASSQVGEGNEQFF TGCGCCAGCAGCCAAGTTGGAGAGGGCAATGAGCAGTTCTTC
13 NA TRBJ1-2 TRBV5-1 TRBD1 CASSFGQGTGYTF TGCGCCAGCAGCTTCGGACAGGGGACTGGCTACACCTTC
13 few TRBJ1-1 TRBV29-1 TRBD1 CSVIGQVNTEAFF TGCAGCGTCATTGGACAGGTGAACACTGAAGCTTTCTTT
14 NA TRBJ2-7 TRBV13 NA CASSLAALGYEQYF TGTGCCAGCAGCTTAGCTGCATTGGGCTACGAGCAGTACTTC
15 once TRBJ2-7 TRBV28 TRBD1 CASSLGTGGGYEQYF TGTGCCAGCAGTTTAGGGACAGGGGGCGGCTACGAGCAGTACTTC
15 NA TRBJ1-2 TRBV6-5 TRBD1 CASNPTGERIYGYTF TGTGCCAGCAATCCGACAGGGGAAAGGATCTATGGCTACACCTTC